The present TCR beta chain was sequenced within a study of cytomegalovirus exposure and HLA in healthy donors. With 60 Vbeta and 13 Jbeta primers, the PCR was carried out. TCRdb's table, derived via immunoSEQ multiplex PCR, lists solely in-frame clones and lacks some. The sample lists just over 150,000 clones; over 80% were seen once. The CDR3 consists of 11 residues. The V and J ends lost 2 bases and 9 bases respectively, with 8 bases between them. CDR1 is MNHEY, CDR2 SVGAGI, per germline. The sample was PBMCs. The origin of this receptor is a male donor in good health and CMV-seropositive. The gene calls are TRBV6-5 and TRBJ2-7; D is unresolved. CDR3 nucleotides: TGTGCCAGCAGTTACCAGGATAGGCAGTACTTC. Residues: CASSYQDRQYF.